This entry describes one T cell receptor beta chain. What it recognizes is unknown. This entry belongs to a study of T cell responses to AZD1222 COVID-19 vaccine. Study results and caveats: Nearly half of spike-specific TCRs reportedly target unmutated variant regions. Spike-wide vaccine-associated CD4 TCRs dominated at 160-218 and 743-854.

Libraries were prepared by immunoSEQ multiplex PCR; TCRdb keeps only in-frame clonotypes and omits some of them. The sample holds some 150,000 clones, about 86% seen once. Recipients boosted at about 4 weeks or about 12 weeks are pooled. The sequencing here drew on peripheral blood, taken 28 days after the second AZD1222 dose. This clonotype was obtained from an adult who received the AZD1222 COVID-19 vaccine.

CDR3 sequence (DNA): TGTGCCAGTAGTATTAAAGGGACCCTCTACAATGAGCAGTTCTTC. Protein sequence: CASSIKGTLYNEQFF. This rearrangement joins TRBV19 to TRBJ2-1; D tentatively reads TRBD1 or TRBD2 (5 bases each). Looked up from germline, CDR1 is LNHDA and CDR2 is SQIVND (reference sequence). This CDR3 comprises 15 residues. Trimming stripped 3 bases from V and 3 bases from J, with 12 bases between.